This record concerns one T cell receptor beta chain sequence. Generated by immunoSEQ multiplex PCR, the TCRdb table keeps only in-frame clones and is missing some. Of roughly 26,000 clones listed, around 93% are singletons. Germline lookup yields CDR1 SGHRS and CDR2 YFSETQ. The CDR3 loop spans 16 amino acids. The V segment lost 3 bases and the J segment 6 bases; nucleotides outside the gene matches: 7. These data are taken from a study of T cells in localized non-small cell lung cancer. Sequences were derived from peripheral blood, sampled before any cancer treatment. This chain connects TRBV5-1 to TRBJ2-2; TRBD1 matches 11 bases. The TCR was taken from a female donor over 55 with stage II squamous cell lung carcinoma. The CDR3 protein is CASSSSPGQGAGELFF. CDR3 DNA: TGCGCCAGCAGCTCGAGCCCGGGACAGGGGGCCGGGGAGCTGTTTTTT.